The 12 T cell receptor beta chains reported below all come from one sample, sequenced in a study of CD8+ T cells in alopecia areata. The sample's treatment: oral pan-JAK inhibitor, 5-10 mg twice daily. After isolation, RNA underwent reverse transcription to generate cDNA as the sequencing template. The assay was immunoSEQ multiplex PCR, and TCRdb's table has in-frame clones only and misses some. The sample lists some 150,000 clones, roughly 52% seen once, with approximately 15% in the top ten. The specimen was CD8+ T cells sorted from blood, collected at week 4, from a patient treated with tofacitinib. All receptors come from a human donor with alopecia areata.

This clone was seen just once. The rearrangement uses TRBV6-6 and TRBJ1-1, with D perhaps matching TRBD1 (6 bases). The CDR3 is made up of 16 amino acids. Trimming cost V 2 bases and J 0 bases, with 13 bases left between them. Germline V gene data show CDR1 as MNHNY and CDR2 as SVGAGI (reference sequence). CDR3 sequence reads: CASSYPHREMNTEAFF. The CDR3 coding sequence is TGTGCCAGCAGTTACCCACACAGGGAGATGAACACTGAAGCTTTCTTT.

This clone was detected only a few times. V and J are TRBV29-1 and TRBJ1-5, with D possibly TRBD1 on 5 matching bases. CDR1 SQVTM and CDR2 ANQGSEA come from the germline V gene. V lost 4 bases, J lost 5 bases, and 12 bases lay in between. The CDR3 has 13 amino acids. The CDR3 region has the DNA TGCAGCGTTGTGTTAGCGGGGCATCAGCCCCAGCATTTT. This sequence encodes CSVVLAGHQPQHF.

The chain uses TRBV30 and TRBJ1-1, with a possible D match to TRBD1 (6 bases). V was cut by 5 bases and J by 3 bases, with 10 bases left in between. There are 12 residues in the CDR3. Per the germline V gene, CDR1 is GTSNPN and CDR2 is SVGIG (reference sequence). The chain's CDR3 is CAWEGGDTEAFF. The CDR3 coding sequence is TGTGCCTGGGAAGGGGGGGACACTGAAGCTTTCTTT.

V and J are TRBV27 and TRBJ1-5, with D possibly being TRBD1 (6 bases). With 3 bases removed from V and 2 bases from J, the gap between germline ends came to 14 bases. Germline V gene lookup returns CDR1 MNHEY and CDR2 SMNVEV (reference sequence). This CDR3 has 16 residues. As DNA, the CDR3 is TGTGCCAGCAGTTTCCTGGGCAGGGGTGGCAATCAGCCCCAGCATTTT. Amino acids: CASSFLGRGGNQPQHF.

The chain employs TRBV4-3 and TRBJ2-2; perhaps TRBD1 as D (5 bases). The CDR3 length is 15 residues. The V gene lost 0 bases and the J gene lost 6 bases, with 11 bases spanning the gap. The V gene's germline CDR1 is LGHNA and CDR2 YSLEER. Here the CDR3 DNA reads TGCGCCAGCAGCCAAGATAGGCCAGGGCCCGGGGAGCTGTTTTTT. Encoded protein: CASSQDRPGPGELFF.

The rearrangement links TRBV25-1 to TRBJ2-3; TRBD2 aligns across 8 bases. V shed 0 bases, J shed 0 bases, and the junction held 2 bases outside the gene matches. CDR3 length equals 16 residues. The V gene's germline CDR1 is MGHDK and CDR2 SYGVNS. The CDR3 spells CASSEYSGESTDTQYF. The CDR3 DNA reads TGTGCCAGCAGTGAATATAGCGGGGAGAGCACAGATACGCAGTATTTT.

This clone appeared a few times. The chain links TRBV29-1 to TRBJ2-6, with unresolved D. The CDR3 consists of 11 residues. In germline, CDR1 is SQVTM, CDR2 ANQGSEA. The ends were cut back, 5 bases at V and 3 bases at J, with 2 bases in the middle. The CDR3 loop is CSVLGANVLTF. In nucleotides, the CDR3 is TGCAGCGTTCTTGGGGCCAACGTCCTGACTTTC.

Written as DNA, the CDR3 is TGCAGCGTTGTCGGCAGGGGTGGGAATGAGCAGTTCTTC. Protein: CSVVGRGGNEQFF. The V and J genes are TRBV29-1 and TRBJ2-1, with a possible D match to TRBD1 (6 bases). CDR1 is SQVTM and CDR2 is ANQGSEA in the germline V gene. Trimming left V 4 bases short and J 7 bases short, with 14 bases between. The CDR3 spans 13 residues.

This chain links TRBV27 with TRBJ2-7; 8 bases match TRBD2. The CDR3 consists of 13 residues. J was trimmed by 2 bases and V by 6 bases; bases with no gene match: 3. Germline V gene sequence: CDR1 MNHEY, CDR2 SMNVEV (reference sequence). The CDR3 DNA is TGTGCCAGCAGACTAGCGGAACCCTACGAGCAGTACTTC. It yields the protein CASRLAEPYEQYF.

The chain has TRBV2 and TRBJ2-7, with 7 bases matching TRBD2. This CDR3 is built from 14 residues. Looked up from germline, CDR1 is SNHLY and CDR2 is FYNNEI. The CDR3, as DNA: TGTGTCGCGGGGGACCCAACGGGGACCTACGAGCAGTACTTC. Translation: CVAGDPTGTYEQYF. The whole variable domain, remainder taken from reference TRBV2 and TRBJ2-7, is EPEVTQTPSHQVTQMGQEVILRCVPISNHLYFYWYRQILGQKVEFLVSFYNNEISEKSEIFDDQFSVERPDGSNFTLKIRSTKLEDSAMYFCVAGDPTGTYEQYFGPGTRLTVT.

The CDR3: CASSPGQGAFNEQFF. The CDR3 region has the DNA TGTGCCAGCAGCCCGGGACAGGGGGCTTTCAATGAGCAGTTCTTC. V is TRBV7-9 and J is TRBJ2-1; the match to TRBD1 covers 12 bases. Germline V gives CDR1 SEHNR, CDR2 FQNEAQ (reference sequence). V was clipped by 5 bases and J by 6 bases; unmatched bases: 5. CDR3 length: 15 amino acids. Using reference TRBV7-9 and TRBJ2-1 for the parts outside the CDR3, the full variable domain is DTGVSQNPRHKITKRGQNVTFRCDPISEHNRLYWYRQTLGQGPEFLTYFQNEAQLEKSRLLSDRFSAERPKGSFSTLEIQRTEQGDSAMYLCASSPGQGAFNEQFFGPGTRLTVL.

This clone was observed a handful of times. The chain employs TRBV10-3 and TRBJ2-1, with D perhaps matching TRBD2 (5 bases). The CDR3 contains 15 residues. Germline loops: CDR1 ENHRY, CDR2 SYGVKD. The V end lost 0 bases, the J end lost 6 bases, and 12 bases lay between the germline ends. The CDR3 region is CAISESRGALNEQFF. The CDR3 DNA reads TGTGCCATCAGTGAGTCTCGGGGAGCCCTCAATGAGCAGTTCTTC.